This T cell receptor beta chain derives from a study of OX40 agonist ivuxolimab in advanced cancers. Turning to the study itself: The patients' treatment was ivuxolimab, an agonistic anti-OX40 (CD134) antibody.

Patients were ruled out by autoimmune disease history or systemic immunosuppression. Some clones are missing from TCRdb's copy, which holds only in-frame ones; the method was immunoSEQ multiplex PCR. The sample has around 1,200 clones; under 85% are singletons. Looked up from germline, CDR1 is MNHGY and CDR2 is SAAAGT. J gave up 4 bases and V 5 bases, and 4 bases lay outside the gene matches. This CDR3 has 13 residues. In the case of this clone: Its antigen is as yet unknown.

Overall study results and limits: The study found that CD8+ T cells averaged more expanded clones than CD4+. Circulating CD4+ and CD8+ T cells showed clonal expansion by week 6 at 0.1 to 3.0 mg/kg.

The sample here was taken in a trial of the OX40 agonist ivuxolimab. The rearrangement joins TRBV6-8 to TRBJ1-2; 7 bases fit TRBD1. This TCR was sampled from an adult with an advanced solid tumor such as melanoma, head and neck, liver or kidney cancer. The CDR3 DNA reads as TGTGCCAGCAGTATTCAGGGGGGCTATGGCTACACCTTC. Translated: CASSIQGGYGYTF.